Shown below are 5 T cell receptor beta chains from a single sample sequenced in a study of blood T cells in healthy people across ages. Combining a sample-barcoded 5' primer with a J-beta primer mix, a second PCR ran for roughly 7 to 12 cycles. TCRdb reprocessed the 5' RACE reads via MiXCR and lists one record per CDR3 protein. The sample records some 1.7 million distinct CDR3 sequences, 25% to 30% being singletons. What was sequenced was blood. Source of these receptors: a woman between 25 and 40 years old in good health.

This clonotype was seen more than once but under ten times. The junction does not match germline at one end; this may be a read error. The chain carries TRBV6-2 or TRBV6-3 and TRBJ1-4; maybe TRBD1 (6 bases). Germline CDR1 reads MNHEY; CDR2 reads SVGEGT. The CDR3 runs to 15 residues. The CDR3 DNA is TGTGCCAGCATTTACTTCGACAGGAGAGATGAAAAACTGTTTTTT. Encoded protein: CASIYFDRRDEKLFF.

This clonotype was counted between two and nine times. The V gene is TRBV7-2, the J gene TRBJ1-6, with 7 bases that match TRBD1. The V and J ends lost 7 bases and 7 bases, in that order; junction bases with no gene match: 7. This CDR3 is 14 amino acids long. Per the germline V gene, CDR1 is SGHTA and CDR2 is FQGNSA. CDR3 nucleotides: TGTGCCAGCAACCTTATAGGGGGCAATTCACCCCTCCACTTT. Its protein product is CASNLIGGNSPLHF.

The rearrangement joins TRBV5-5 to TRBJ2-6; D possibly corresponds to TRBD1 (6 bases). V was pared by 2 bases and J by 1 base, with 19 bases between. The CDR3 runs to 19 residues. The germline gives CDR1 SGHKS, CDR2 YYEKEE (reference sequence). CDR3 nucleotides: TGTGCCAGCAGCTTATCCATCAGGGGATACGAGTCTGGGGCCAACGTCCTGACTTTC. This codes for CASSLSIRGYESGANVLTF.

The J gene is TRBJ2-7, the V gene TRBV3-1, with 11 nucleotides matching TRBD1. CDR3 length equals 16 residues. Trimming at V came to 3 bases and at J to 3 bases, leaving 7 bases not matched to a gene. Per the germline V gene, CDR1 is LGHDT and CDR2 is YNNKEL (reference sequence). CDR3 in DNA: TGTGCCAGCAGCCACGGCACCGGGACAGGGGGCTACGAGCAGTACTTC. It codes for CASSHGTGTGGYEQYF.

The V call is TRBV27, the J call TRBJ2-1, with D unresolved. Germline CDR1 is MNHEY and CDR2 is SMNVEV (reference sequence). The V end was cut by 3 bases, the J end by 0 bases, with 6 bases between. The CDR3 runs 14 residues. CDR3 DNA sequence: TGTGCCAGCAGTTTCGCGGTCTCCTACAATGAGCAGTTCTTC. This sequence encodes CASSFAVSYNEQFF.